This T cell receptor beta chain comes out of a study of Ad26.COV2.S vaccination and SARS-CoV-2 variants. As for the study in general: Ad26.COV2.S given intramuscularly, once or twice 56 days apart. General study points: Vaccine recipients surpassed placebo recipients in spike-specific TCR breadth. Possible underestimation of total T cell responses by the TCR breadth and depth analyses was noted.

Treatment: over 15 received Ad26.COV2.S at low or high dose, single or two shots; roughly 5 received placebo; per-sample allocation not given. Collection of samples fell on day 63 after the first vaccine or placebo injection. Libraries were prepared by immunoSEQ multiplex PCR; TCRdb keeps only in-frame clonotypes and omits some of them. The sample consists of about 440,000 clones, around 88% of them appearing once. This CDR3 spans 15 amino acids. V was shortened by 5 bases and J by 3 bases, with 13 bases between the two germline ends. Germline assignment: CDR1 MNHNS and CDR2 SASEGT. As to this clone: Its target is unknown.

This TCR was sampled from a person aged 18-60 years who received the Ad26.COV2.S COVID-19 vaccine or a placebo. The gene calls are TRBV6-1 and TRBJ1-4, with D maybe TRBD1 (6 bases). Here the sequenced sample was peripheral blood, taken in a trial of Ad26.COV2.S vaccine versus placebo. This CDR3 is CASSFQDRSNEKLFF. The CDR3 region has the DNA TGTGCCAGCAGTTTTCAGGACAGATCTAATGAAAAACTGTTTTTT.